This T cell receptor (beta chain) comes out of a study of beta chain features in type 1 diabetes. Expressed TCRB transcripts were sequenced after all isolated RNA was converted to cDNA. The protocol was immunoSEQ multiplex PCR, while the TCRdb copy is restricted to in-frame clones and leaves out a portion. Here the sample spans roughly 150,000 clones, 11% being singletons. This clone was seen a handful of times. Sorting gave populations that all exceeded 98% purity. The V and J ends lost 1 base and 2 bases, in that order; junction bases with no gene match: 8. The V gene's germline CDR1 is KGHSH and CDR2 LQKENI. The CDR3 length is 16 residues.

This clonotype originated in a young man in good health. This rearrangement joins TRBV18 to TRBJ2-7, with 7 bases identical to TRBD2. The sequenced sample consisted of central memory CD4+ T cells from blood. CDR3 DNA: TGTGCCAGCTCACCACGGGGCGGGAGTGAAACCTACGAGCAGTACTTC. Its protein is CASSPRGGSETYEQYF.